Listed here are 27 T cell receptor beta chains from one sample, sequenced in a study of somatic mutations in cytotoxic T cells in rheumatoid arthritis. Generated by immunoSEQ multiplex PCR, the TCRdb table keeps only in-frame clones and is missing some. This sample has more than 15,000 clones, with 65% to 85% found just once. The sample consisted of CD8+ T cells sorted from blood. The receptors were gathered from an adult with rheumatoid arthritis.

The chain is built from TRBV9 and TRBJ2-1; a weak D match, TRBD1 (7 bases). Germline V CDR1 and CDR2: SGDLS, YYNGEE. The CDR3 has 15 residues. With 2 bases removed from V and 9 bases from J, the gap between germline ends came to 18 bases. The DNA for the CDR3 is TGTGCCAGCAGCGTCCAGGGGGACTTGCCCCTTGAGCAGTTCTTC. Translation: CASSVQGDLPLEQFF. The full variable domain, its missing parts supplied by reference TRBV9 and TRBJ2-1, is DSGVTQTPKHLITATGQRVTLRCSPRSGDLSVYWYQQSLDQGLQFLIQYYNGEERAKGNILERFSAQQFPDLHSELNLSSLELGDSALYFCASSVQGDLPLEQFFGPGTRLTVL.

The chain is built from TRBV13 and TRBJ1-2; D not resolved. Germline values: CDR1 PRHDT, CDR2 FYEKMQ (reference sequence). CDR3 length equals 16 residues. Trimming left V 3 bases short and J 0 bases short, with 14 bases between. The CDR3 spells CASSFLAREANYGYTF. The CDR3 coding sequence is TGTGCCAGCAGCTTCTTGGCGAGAGAAGCTAACTATGGCTACACCTTC.

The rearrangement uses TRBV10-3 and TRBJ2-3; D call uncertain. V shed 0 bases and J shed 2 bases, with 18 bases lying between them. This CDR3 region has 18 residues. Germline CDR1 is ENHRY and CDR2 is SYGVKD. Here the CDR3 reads CAISESSGHGGPTDTQYF. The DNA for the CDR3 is TGTGCCATCAGTGAGTCATCGGGCCACGGTGGCCCCACAGATACGCAGTATTTT.

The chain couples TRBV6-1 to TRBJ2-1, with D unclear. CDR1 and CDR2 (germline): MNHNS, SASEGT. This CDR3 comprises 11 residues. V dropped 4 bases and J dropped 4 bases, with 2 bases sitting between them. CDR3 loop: CASSVYNEQFF. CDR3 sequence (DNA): TGTGCCAGCAGTGTGTACAATGAGCAGTTCTTC.

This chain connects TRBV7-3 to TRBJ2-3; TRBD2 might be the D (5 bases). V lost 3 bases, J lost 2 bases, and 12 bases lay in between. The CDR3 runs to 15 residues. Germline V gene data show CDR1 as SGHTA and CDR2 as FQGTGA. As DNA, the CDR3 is TGTGCCAGCAGCTTGGACGGGGTTCTCACAGATACGCAGTATTTT. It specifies CASSLDGVLTDTQYF. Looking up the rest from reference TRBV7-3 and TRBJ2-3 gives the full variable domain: GAGVSQTPSNKVTEKGKYVELRCDPISGHTALYWYRQSLGQGPEFLIYFQGTGAADDSGLPNDRFFAVRPEGSVSTLKIQRTERGDSAVYLCASSLDGVLTDTQYFGPGTRLTVL.

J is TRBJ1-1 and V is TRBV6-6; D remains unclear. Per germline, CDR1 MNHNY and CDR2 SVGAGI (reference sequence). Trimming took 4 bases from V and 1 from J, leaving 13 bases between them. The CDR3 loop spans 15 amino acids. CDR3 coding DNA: TGTGCCAGCAGTTCATCCCGGGATTCGAACACTGAAGCTTTCTTT. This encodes CASSSSRDSNTEAFF.

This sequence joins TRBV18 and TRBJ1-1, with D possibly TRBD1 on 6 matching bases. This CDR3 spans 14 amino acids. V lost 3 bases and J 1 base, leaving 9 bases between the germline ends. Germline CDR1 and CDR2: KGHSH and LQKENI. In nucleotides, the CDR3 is TGTGCCAGCTCACCGCCGGGACAGAACACTGAAGCTTTCTTT. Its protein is CASSPPGQNTEAFF.

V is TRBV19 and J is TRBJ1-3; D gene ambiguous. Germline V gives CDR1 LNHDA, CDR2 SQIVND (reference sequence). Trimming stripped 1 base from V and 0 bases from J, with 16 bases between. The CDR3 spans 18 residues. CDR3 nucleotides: TGTGCCAGTAGTATAGCCCTTTATCGATCCAGCTCTGGAAACACCATATATTTT. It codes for CASSIALYRSSSGNTIYF.

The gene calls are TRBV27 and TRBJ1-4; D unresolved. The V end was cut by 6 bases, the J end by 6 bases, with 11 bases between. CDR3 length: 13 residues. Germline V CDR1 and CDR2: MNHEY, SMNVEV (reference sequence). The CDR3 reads CASRASAYEKLFF. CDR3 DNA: TGTGCCAGCAGGGCCTCGGCTTATGAAAAACTGTTTTTT.

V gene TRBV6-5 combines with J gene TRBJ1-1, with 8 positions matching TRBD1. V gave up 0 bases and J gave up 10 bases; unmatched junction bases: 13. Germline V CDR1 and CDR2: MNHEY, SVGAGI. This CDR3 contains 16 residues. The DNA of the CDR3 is TGTGCCAGCAGTTACTCGTCGTCAGGGGGCGCGAAGTCAGCTTTCTTT. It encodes CASSYSSSGGAKSAFF.

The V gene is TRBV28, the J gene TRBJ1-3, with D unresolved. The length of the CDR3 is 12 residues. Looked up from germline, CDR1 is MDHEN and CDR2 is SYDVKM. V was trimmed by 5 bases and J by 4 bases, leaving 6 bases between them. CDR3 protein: CASSLQGNTIYF. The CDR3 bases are TGTGCCAGCAGTCTACAAGGAAACACCATATATTTT.

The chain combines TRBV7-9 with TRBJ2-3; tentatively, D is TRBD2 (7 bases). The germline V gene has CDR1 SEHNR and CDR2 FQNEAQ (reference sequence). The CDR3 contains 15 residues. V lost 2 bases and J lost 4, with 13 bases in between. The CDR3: CASSLSRGGADTQYF. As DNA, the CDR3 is TGTGCCAGCAGCTTAAGTAGGGGGGGAGCAGATACGCAGTATTTT.

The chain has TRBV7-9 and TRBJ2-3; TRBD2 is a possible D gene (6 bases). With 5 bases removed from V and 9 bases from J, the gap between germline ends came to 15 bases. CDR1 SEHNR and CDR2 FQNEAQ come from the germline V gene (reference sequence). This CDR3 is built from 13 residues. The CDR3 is CASSPGHGGTQYF. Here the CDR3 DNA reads TGTGCCAGCAGCCCCGGGCATGGGGGGACGCAGTATTTT.

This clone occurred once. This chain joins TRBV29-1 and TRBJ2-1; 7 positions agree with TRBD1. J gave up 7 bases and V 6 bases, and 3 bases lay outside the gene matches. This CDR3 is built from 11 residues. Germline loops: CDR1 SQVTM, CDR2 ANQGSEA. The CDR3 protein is CSVVRGNEQFF. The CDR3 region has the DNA TGCAGCGTCGTCAGGGGGAATGAGCAGTTCTTC.

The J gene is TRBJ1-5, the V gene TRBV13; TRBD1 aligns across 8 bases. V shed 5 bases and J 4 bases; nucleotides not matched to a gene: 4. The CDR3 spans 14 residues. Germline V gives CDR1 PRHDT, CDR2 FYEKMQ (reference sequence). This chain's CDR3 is CASSPRGRNQPQHF. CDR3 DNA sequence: TGTGCCAGCAGCCCCAGGGGGCGGAATCAGCCCCAGCATTTT.

The CDR3 here is CASSLDRVVETQYF. CDR3 bases: TGTGCCAGCAGCCTGGACAGGGTGGTGGAGACCCAGTACTTC. The gene calls are TRBV14 and TRBJ2-5, with 8 bases fitting TRBD1. V trimming: 4 bases; J trimming: 5 bases; junction bases outside the gene matches: 6. CDR1 is SGHDN and CDR2 is FVKESK in the germline V gene. There are 14 residues in the CDR3.

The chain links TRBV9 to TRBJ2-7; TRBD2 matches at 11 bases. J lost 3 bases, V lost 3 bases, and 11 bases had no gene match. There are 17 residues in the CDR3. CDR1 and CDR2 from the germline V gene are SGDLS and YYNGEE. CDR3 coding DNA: TGTGCCAGCAGCGCCGGCTCCGGGACTAGCGGTTACTACGAGCAGTACTTC. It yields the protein CASSAGSGTSGYYEQYF. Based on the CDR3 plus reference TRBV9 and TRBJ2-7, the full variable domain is DSGVTQTPKHLITATGQRVTLRCSPRSGDLSVYWYQQSLDQGLQFLIQYYNGEERAKGNILERFSAQQFPDLHSELNLSSLELGDSALYFCASSAGSGTSGYYEQYFGPGTRLTVT.

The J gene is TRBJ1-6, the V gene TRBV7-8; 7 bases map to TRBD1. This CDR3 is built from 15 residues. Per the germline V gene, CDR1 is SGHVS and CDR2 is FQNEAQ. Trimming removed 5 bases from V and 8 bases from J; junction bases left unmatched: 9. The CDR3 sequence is CASSPGGTEDSPLHF. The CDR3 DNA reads TGTGCCAGCAGCCCTGGAGGGACAGAGGATTCACCCCTCCACTTT.

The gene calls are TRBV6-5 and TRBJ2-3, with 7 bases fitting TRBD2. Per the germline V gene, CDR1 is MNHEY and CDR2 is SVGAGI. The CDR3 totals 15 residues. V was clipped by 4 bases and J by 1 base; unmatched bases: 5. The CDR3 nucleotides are TGTGCCAGCAGTTCTTGGACTAGGGGCACAGATACGCAGTATTTT. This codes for CASSSWTRGTDTQYF.

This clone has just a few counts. CDR3: CASSFGSTEAFF. The CDR3 nucleotides are TGTGCCAGCAGCTTCGGGAGCACTGAAGCTTTCTTT. The chain carries TRBV7-9 and TRBJ1-1; D is unresolved. Trimming pared 3 bases from V and 4 bases from J, leaving 6 bases between. CDR1 and CDR2 (germline): SEHNR, FQNEAQ (reference sequence). CDR3 length: 12 amino acids. Filled out from reference TRBV7-9 and TRBJ1-1, the complete variable domain reads DTGVSQNPRHKITKRGQNVTFRCDPISEHNRLYWYRQTLGQGPEFLTYFQNEAQLEKSRLLSDRFSAERPKGSFSTLEIQRTEQGDSAMYLCASSFGSTEAFFGQGTRLTVV.

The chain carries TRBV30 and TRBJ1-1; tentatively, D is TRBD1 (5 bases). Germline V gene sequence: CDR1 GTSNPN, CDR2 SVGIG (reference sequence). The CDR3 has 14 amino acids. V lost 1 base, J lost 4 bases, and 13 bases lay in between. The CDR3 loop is CAWSGWRGFTEAFF. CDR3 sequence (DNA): TGTGCCTGGAGTGGATGGAGGGGCTTCACTGAAGCTTTCTTT. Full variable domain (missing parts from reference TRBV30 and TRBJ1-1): SQTIHQWPATLVQPVGSPLSLECTVEGTSNPNLYWYRQAAGRGLQLLFYSVGIGQISSEVPQNLSASRPQDRQFILSSKKLLLSDSGFYLCAWSGWRGFTEAFFGQGTRLTVV.

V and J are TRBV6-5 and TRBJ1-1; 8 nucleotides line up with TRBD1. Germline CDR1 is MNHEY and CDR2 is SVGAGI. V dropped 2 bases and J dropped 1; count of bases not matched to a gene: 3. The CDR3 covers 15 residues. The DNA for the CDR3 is TGTGCCAGCAGTTACGGCGGGACAGGGAACACTGAAGCTTTCTTT. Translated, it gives CASSYGGTGNTEAFF.

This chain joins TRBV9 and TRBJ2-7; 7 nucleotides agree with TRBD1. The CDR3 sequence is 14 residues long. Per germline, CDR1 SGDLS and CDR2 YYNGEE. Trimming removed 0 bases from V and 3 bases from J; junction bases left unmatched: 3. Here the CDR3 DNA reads TGTGCCAGCAGCGTAGAGGGGGCGGGCTACGAGCAGTACTTC. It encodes CASSVEGAGYEQYF.

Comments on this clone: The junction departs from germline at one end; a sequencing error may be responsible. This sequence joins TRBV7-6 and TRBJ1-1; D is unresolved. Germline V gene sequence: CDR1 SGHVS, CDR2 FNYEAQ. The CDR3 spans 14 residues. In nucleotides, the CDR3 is TGTGCCAGCACCTTATCGGGGATGAACACTGAAGCTTTCTTT. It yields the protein CASTLSGMNTEAFF. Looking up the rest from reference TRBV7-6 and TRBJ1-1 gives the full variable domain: GAGVSQSPRYKVTKRGQDVALRCDPISGHVSLYWYRQALGQGPEFLTYFNYEAQQDKSGLPNDRFSAERPEGSISTLTIQRTEQRDSAMYRCASTLSGMNTEAFFGQGTRLTVV.

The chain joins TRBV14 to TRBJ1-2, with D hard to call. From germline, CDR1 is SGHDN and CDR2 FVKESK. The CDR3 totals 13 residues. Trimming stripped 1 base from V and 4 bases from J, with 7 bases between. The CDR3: CASSQVGSYGYTF. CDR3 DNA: TGTGCCAGCAGCCAAGTTGGAAGCTATGGCTACACCTTC.

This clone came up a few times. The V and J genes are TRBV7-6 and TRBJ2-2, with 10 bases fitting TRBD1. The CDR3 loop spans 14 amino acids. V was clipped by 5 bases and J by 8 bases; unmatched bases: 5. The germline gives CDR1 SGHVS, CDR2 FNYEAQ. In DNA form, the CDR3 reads TGTGCCAGCAGCATGACAGGGGGCCGGGGGGAGCTGTTTTTT. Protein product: CASSMTGGRGELFF.

CDR3 in amino acids: CASSVLGGGAEQYF. The CDR3 bases are TGTGCCAGCAGCGTATTGGGGGGAGGTGCCGAGCAGTACTTC. The rearrangement links TRBV9 to TRBJ2-7, with D possibly being TRBD2 (6 bases). This CDR3 spans 14 amino acids. V dropped 1 base and J dropped 6 bases, with 14 bases sitting between them. Germline CDR1 and CDR2: SGDLS and YYNGEE. The full variable domain, with the rest looked up from reference TRBV9 and TRBJ2-7, is DSGVTQTPKHLITATGQRVTLRCSPRSGDLSVYWYQQSLDQGLQFLIQYYNGEERAKGNILERFSAQQFPDLHSELNLSSLELGDSALYFCASSVLGGGAEQYFGPGTRLTVT.